The entry that follows covers one T cell receptor (beta chain) sequence. The sample belongs to a study of cytomegalovirus exposure and HLA in healthy donors. The donors were healthy bone marrow donors. Amplification used 60 Vbeta primers and 13 Jbeta primers. TCRdb's copy holds only in-frame clones and misses some; the assay was immunoSEQ multiplex PCR. The sample lists under 150,000 clones, roughly four fifths occurring once. The sequence was obtained from a man aged 40-49 years in good health and CMV-seropositive. The specimen sequenced was PBMCs.

CDR3 nucleotide sequence: TGTGCCAGTAGTCCGATCCTTCTAACCTACGAGCAGTACTTC. Translated: CASSPILLTYEQYF. This chain uses TRBV19 with TRBJ2-7; the D is unclear. V was clipped by 5 bases and J by 2 bases, with 13 bases between them. CDR1 is LNHDA and CDR2 is SQIVND in the germline V gene (reference sequence). This CDR3 spans 14 amino acids.